The rows below give T cell receptor beta chains drawn from one sample of a study of shared clonotypes between healthy human individuals. Using immunoSEQ multiplex PCR, the repertoire was profiled, and TCRdb retains in-frame clones only, with some absent. The sample holds 1.5 million to 2.5 million clones, roughly 95% seen once. The specimen was naive CD8+ T cells sorted from blood. The source is a young man in good health. Both conserved end residues are part of each CDR3. Fields, in order: V gene, J gene, clone size, D gene, CDR3 DNA, CDR3 protein. A D gene is named only where the DNA matches it firmly. Only part of the rows carry a size: once, few, many, or a class if the clone is expanded.

V gene: TRBV2; J gene: TRBJ2-6; clone size: NA; D gene: TRBD2; CDR3 DNA: TGTGCCAGCATAGTGGGACTAGCGAAGTTTAACTCTGGGGCCAACGTCCTGACTTTC; CDR3 protein: CASIVGLAKFNSGANVLTF
V gene: TRBV2; J gene: TRBJ1-2; clone size: NA; D gene: TRBD1; CDR3 DNA: TGTGCCAGCAGCCCGGACAGGGGAGGTCTCGGCTACACCTTC; CDR3 protein: CASSPDRGGLGYTF
V gene: TRBV28; J gene: TRBJ1-6; clone size: NA; D gene: TRBD1; CDR3 DNA: TGTGCCAGCAGTTTATGGGGGACAGGGGCCGGTGGCTCCTATAATTCACCCCTCCACTTT; CDR3 protein: CASSLWGTGAGGSYNSPLHF
V gene: TRBV7-9; J gene: TRBJ2-5; clone size: NA; D gene: TRBD2; CDR3 DNA: TGTGCCAGCAGCCCCGGACTAGCGGGAGGGCAAGAGACCCAGTACTTC; CDR3 protein: CASSPGLAGGQETQYF
V gene: TRBV5-5; J gene: TRBJ1-6; clone size: once; D gene: NA; CDR3 DNA: TGTGCCAGCAGCCACGATCTAGAAACCCTCCACTTT; CDR3 protein: CASSHDLETLHF
V gene: TRBV28; J gene: TRBJ1-6; clone size: NA; D gene: TRBD1; CDR3 DNA: TGTGCCAGCAGTTCAGACAGGGTAGTCTATAATTCACCCCTCCACTTT; CDR3 protein: CASSSDRVVYNSPLHF
V gene: TRBV9; J gene: TRBJ1-5; clone size: NA; D gene: NA; CDR3 DNA: TGTGCCAGCAGCGACGGAGATAGCAATCAGCCCCAGCATTTT; CDR3 protein: CASSDGDSNQPQHF
V gene: TRBV5-8; J gene: TRBJ2-7; clone size: once; D gene: NA; CDR3 DNA: TGTGCCAGCAGCCTGAGTCTAGCCGGCTGGGACGACGAGCAGTACTTC; CDR3 protein: CASSLSLAGWDDEQYF
V gene: TRBV5-4; J gene: TRBJ2-1; clone size: NA; D gene: NA; CDR3 DNA: TGTGCCAGCAGCCCTCACGGGGCGGCTGGTGTCTACAATGAGCAGTTCTTC; CDR3 protein: CASSPHGAAGVYNEQFF
V gene: TRBV4-3; J gene: TRBJ2-7; clone size: NA; D gene: TRBD1; CDR3 DNA: TGCGCCAGCAGCCAAGGATCCGGGACAGAGTCCTACGAGCAGTACTTC; CDR3 protein: CASSQGSGTESYEQYF
V gene: TRBV7-9; J gene: TRBJ2-2; clone size: once; D gene: NA; CDR3 DNA: TGTGCCAGCAGCCCGGAACGGGAGGAGCTGTTTTTT; CDR3 protein: CASSPEREELFF
V gene: TRBV7-9; J gene: TRBJ1-1; clone size: NA; D gene: TRBD1; CDR3 DNA: TGTGCCAGCAGCTCCGGGACAGGGATAGTCACTGAAGCTTTCTTT; CDR3 protein: CASSSGTGIVTEAFF
V gene: TRBV7-6; J gene: TRBJ1-6; clone size: NA; D gene: TRBD1; CDR3 DNA: TGTGCCAGCAGCCTGAGCCGGGACAGCATGTACTTCTATAATTCACCCCTCCACTTT; CDR3 protein: CASSLSRDSMYFYNSPLHF
V gene: TRBV9; J gene: TRBJ2-7; clone size: NA; D gene: NA; CDR3 DNA: TGTGCCAGCAGCGTAGGCGGAGGGGGATACGAGCAGTACTTC; CDR3 protein: CASSVGGGGYEQYF
V gene: TRBV5-1; J gene: TRBJ2-3; clone size: NA; D gene: NA; CDR3 DNA: TGCGCCAGCAGCTTGGCCGGACAGACTACAGATACGCAGTATTTT; CDR3 protein: CASSLAGQTTDTQYF
V gene: TRBV5-1; J gene: TRBJ1-2; clone size: NA; D gene: TRBD1; CDR3 DNA: TGCGCCAGCACCCTGGACAGGGTTGACTACACCTTC; CDR3 protein: CASTLDRVDYTF